A selection of T cell receptor beta chains follows, all from one sample in a study of T cells expressing NK-cell markers. Following a re-call of the 5' RACE reads, TCRdb has one entry per CDR3 protein and lacks DNA. This table holds hundreds of thousands of distinct CDR3 sequences. Sequenced: blood T cells: a sorted CD56 or NKG2C T cell subset, CD4+ or CD8+ T cells, or bulk PBMC T cells (not recorded which). The receptor set was obtained from a man aged 18-75 years in good health. Both conserved end residues are part of each CDR3. Each record gives: V gene, J gene, CDR3 protein.

TRBV3-1	TRBJ2-1	CASSPGDLRPNEQFF
TRBV7-2	TRBJ2-5	CADRVGETQYF
TRBV11-2	TRBJ2-7	CASSPTGTSGGALNEQYF
TRBV3-1	TRBJ2-2	CASRTWGGELFF
TRBV5-1	TRBJ1-1	CASSQNPVGQGMVAFF
TRBV27	TRBJ1-6	CASSLIRPGDSPLHF
TRBV3-1	TRBJ1-2	CASSRGPMNNYGYTF
TRBV28	TRBJ2-7	CASSPAGASPYEQYF
TRBV5-1	TRBJ2-3	CASSSQAQLLADTQYF
TRBV7-9	TRBJ2-1	CASSLGQGGTNEQFF
TRBV5-1	TRBJ2-2	CASSRSSTGELFF
TRBV21-1	TRBJ2-7	CASSRETYEQYF
TRBV12-5	TRBJ2-7	CASGLVQMRRASSYEQYF
TRBV11-2	TRBJ2-1	CASSLLSLLEAGDNKQFF
TRBV20-1	TRBJ2-1	CSARRSGGSSYNEQFF
TRBV5-6	TRBJ1-1	CASSLYSLSDTEAFF
TRBV7-2	TRBJ2-2	CASSLFVGPTGELFF
TRBV20-1	TRBJ2-3	CSGGHRTDTQYF
TRBV11-2	TRBJ2-3	CASSLDSRVAPDTQYF
TRBV5-1	TRBJ2-2	CASSLTDQRLTGELFF
TRBV18	TRBJ2-7	CASSRQGAYEQYF
TRBV28	TRBJ2-3	CASSRPGTDTQYF
TRBV20-1	TRBJ2-3	CSAPWRSSTDTQYF
TRBV5-1	TRBJ1-5	CASSPEGRSNQPQHF
TRBV6-5	TRBJ2-3	CASSYSMRSYTQYF
TRBV6-1	TRBJ1-5	CASSEVLSGGQPQHF
TRBV6-5	TRBJ2-7	CASSYGQASSYEQYF
TRBV20-1	TRBJ2-7	CSASPRTGSYEQYF
TRBV5-5	TRBJ1-1	CASSFGQTGWGMNTEAFF
TRBV20-1	TRBJ1-2	CSARMVRGTGGYTF
TRBV24-1	TRBJ2-2	CATERVGELFF
TRBV3-1	TRBJ1-2	CASSQGPDGGNYGYTF
TRBV6-2/TRBV6-3	TRBJ2-3	CASGPSGGTTDTQYF
TRBV19	TRBJ2-4	CASSFLPRGRWGAKNIQYF
TRBV20-1	TRBJ2-3	CSARVVTSDTDTQYF
TRBV12-3/TRBV12-4	TRBJ1-4	CASSEGTASTEKLFF
TRBV27	TRBJ2-1	CASRVPGLPYNEQFF
TRBV7-2	TRBJ2-1	CASSLSRGGGNEQFF
TRBV11-2	TRBJ1-1	CASRADGGPYTEAFF
TRBV20-1	TRBJ2-3	CSAPPAGLAGGYTDTQYF
TRBV25-1	TRBJ1-6	CASGTRVGNSPLHF
TRBV6-5	TRBJ1-4	CASSFERGAAAKLFF
TRBV28	TRBJ2-7	CASETGGRAYEQYF
TRBV28	TRBJ2-1	CASRQLAGGNNEQFF
TRBV6-1	TRBJ2-5	CASSLPGQGETQYF
TRBV18	TRBJ1-3	CASSPRYSSFSGNTIYF
TRBV19	TRBJ2-3	CASSIVAGGRGTDTQYF